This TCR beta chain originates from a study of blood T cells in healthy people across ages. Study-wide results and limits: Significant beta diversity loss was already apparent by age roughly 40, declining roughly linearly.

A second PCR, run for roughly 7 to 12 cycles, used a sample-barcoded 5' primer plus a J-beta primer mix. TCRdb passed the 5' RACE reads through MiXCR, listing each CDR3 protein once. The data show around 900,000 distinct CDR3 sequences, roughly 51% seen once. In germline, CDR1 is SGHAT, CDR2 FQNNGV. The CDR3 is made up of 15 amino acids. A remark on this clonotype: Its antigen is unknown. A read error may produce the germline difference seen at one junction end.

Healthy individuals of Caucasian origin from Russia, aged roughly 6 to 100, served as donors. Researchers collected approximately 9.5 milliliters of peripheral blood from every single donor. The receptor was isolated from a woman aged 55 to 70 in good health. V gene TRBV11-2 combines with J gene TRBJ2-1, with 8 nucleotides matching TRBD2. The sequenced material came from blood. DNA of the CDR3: TGTGCCAGCAGCTACGATCCGGGAGGGCTAAATGAACAGTTCTTC. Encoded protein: CASSYDPGGLNEQFF.